This record covers a single T cell receptor beta chain. As yet, its antigen is unknown. This sample is drawn from a study of T cell responses to AZD1222 COVID-19 vaccine. Study results and caveats: The repertoires were collected only after the peak T cell response. Possibly, clonal diversity was underestimated; donors were largely white British and included more females. An increase in Spike-specific TCR breadth and depth was observed after two AZD1222 doses. Baseline testing showed seropositivity in only a handful of AZD1222 recipients.

The assay was immunoSEQ multiplex PCR, and TCRdb's table has in-frame clones only and misses some. The sample has 150,000 to 250,000 clones, approximately 94% seen once; the top ten hold roughly 1%. The CDR3 covers 13 residues. The V gene's germline CDR1 is SGDLS and CDR2 YYNGEE. After removal of 3 bases from V and 7 bases from J, the junction contained 2 bases not matched to a gene. Material: peripheral blood, obtained 28 days after the second AZD1222 dose. The sequence came from an adult who received the AZD1222 COVID-19 vaccine. The rearrangement uses TRBV9 and TRBJ2-1; TRBD2 aligns across 9 bases. This chain's CDR3 is CASSAAGGNEQFF. The CDR3 DNA reads TGTGCCAGCAGCGCAGCGGGGGGTAATGAGCAGTTCTTC. The entire variable domain, with the rest obtained from reference TRBV9 and TRBJ2-1, is as follows: DSGVTQTPKHLITATGQRVTLRCSPRSGDLSVYWYQQSLDQGLQFLIQYYNGEERAKGNILERFSAQQFPDLHSELNLSSLELGDSALYFCASSAAGGNEQFFGPGTRLTVL.